These 22 T cell receptor beta chains originate from one sample sequenced in a study of blood T cell repertoires in COVID-19. Sequencing was performed with immunoSEQ multiplex PCR; in TCRdb, only in-frame clones are kept and a portion is missing. Among a few hundred thousand clones listed, approximately 91% were seen once. Input material: PBMCs or T cells enriched from blood (not recorded which). The receptors come from a middle-aged woman who had recovered from COVID-19.

CDR3 sequence (DNA): TGCGCCAGCAGCTTGGAGTCAGAATACAATGAGCAGTTCTTC. Translated, it gives CASSLESEYNEQFF. The rearrangement links TRBV5-1 to TRBJ2-1; D remains ambiguous. The CDR3 totals 14 residues. V dropped 0 bases and J dropped 4 bases, with 8 bases sitting between them. Per the germline V gene, CDR1 is SGHRS and CDR2 is YFSETQ.

The CDR3 sequence: CASSVQGGQPQHF. In DNA, the CDR3 is TGTGCCAGCAGTGTACAGGGGGGACAGCCCCAGCATTTT. This chain links TRBV6-4 with TRBJ1-5, with 8 bases identical to TRBD1. The germline V gene encodes CDR1 MRHNA and CDR2 SNTAGT. J gave up 7 bases and V 4 bases, and 3 bases lay outside the gene matches. This CDR3 has 13 residues.

The chain couples TRBV4-3 to TRBJ2-2; D might be TRBD1 (6 bases). Germline V gene lookup returns CDR1 LGHNA and CDR2 YSLEER. There are 15 residues in the CDR3. V was cut by 4 bases and J by 5 bases, with 14 bases left in between. The chain's CDR3 is CASSPNRVQTGELFF. The DNA of the CDR3 is TGCGCCAGCAGCCCCAACAGGGTTCAGACCGGGGAGCTGTTTTTT.

The CDR3 is CASSVAGGAGETQYF. The CDR3 DNA reads TGTGCCAGCAGTGTCGCGGGGGGGGCCGGGGAGACCCAGTACTTC. The V gene is TRBV6-4, the J gene TRBJ2-5; 9 bases are shared with TRBD2. V gave up 4 bases and J gave up 5 bases; unmatched junction bases: 8. The V gene's germline CDR1 is MRHNA and CDR2 SNTAGT. This CDR3 has 15 residues.

V is TRBV6-5 and J is TRBJ2-2; D gene unclear. The CDR3 runs 14 residues. Deletions cut 4 bases from V and 3 bases from J, with 9 bases between. Per germline, CDR1 MNHEY and CDR2 SVGAGI. In DNA form, the CDR3 reads TGTGCCAGCAGTTCCCGACTCGACACCGGGGAGCTGTTTTTT. As protein: CASSSRLDTGELFF.

J is TRBJ2-1 and V is TRBV13, with unresolved D. Germline assignment: CDR1 PRHDT and CDR2 FYEKMQ (reference sequence). CDR3 length equals 11 residues. V shed 1 base and J shed 8 bases, with 3 bases lying between them. CDR3 amino acids: CASSLVDEQFF. The CDR3 region has the DNA TGTGCCAGCAGCTTAGTAGATGAGCAGTTCTTC.

The chain recombines TRBV2 with TRBJ2-7, with 10 nucleotides matching TRBD2. This CDR3 has 14 residues. The ends lost 7 bases at V and 6 bases at J; junction bases unmatched: 9. Germline CDR1 reads SNHLY; CDR2 reads FYNNEI. The CDR3 coding sequence is TGTGCCAGCACTACGACTAGCGGGTCCCTCGAGCAGTACTTC. This encodes CASTTTSGSLEQYF.

The chain links TRBV18 to TRBJ2-2, with D uncertain. V lost 0 bases to trimming and J lost 1 base, with 6 bases between them. Germline assignment: CDR1 KGHSH and CDR2 LQKENI. The CDR3 covers 15 residues. The CDR3 protein is CASSPPNRNTGELFF. The CDR3 nucleotides read TGTGCCAGCTCACCACCGAACAGGAACACCGGGGAGCTGTTTTTT.

The chain uses TRBV7-9 and TRBJ2-5; possibly TRBD1 for D (6 bases). V was pared by 3 bases and J by 5 bases, with 13 bases between. Germline CDR1 SEHNR, CDR2 FQNEAQ (reference sequence). The CDR3 loop spans 14 amino acids. Written as DNA, the CDR3 is TGTGCCAGCAGCTTCGTTGAAAGGGGGGAGACCCAGTACTTC. This encodes CASSFVERGETQYF.

J is TRBJ2-2 and V is TRBV7-8; the match to TRBD2 covers 8 bases. CDR1 and CDR2 from the germline V gene are SGHVS and FQNEAQ. The CDR3 extends over 17 amino acids. The trim removed 5 bases at V and 4 bases at J, leaving 12 bases unmatched. The CDR3 spells CASSLRRGGEFTGELFF. In DNA, the CDR3 is TGTGCCAGCAGCCTCCGCCGGGGGGGTGAATTCACCGGGGAGCTGTTTTTT.

The rearrangement uses TRBV4-3 and TRBJ2-5; D possibly corresponds to TRBD2 (6 bases). This CDR3 is built from 14 residues. Germline V gene data show CDR1 as LGHNA and CDR2 as YSLEER. The V end lost 3 bases, the J end lost 5 bases, and 13 bases lay between the germline ends. CDR3 region: CASSQEAGLETQYF. The DNA of the CDR3 is TGCGCCAGCAGCCAGGAAGCGGGCCTTGAGACCCAGTACTTC.

The chain joins TRBV11-2 to TRBJ1-2; D is uncertain. Germline CDR1 and CDR2: SGHAT and FQNNGV. V lost 1 base and J lost 13, with 16 bases in between. The CDR3 length is 13 residues. The CDR3 region is CASSLGPPGLCTF. The CDR3 bases are TGTGCCAGCAGCTTAGGTCCCCCAGGTTTGTGCACCTTC.

Only one count was recorded for this clone. This chain links TRBV4-1 with TRBJ1-1; 7 bases line up with TRBD1. This CDR3 is built from 12 residues. V dropped 3 bases and J dropped 11; count of bases not matched to a gene: 6. The germline V gene encodes CDR1 MGHRA and CDR2 YSYEKL. The DNA for the CDR3 is TGCGCCAGCAGCCAGGTCCAGGGGGACGCTTTCTTT. Its protein product is CASSQVQGDAFF.

This rearrangement joins TRBV10-3 to TRBJ2-7, with D unclear. This CDR3 contains 12 residues. Germline values: CDR1 ENHRY, CDR2 SYGVKD. The V end was cut by 3 bases, the J end by 3 bases, with 6 bases between. CDR3: CAISDNYYEQYF. CDR3 nucleotide sequence: TGTGCCATCAGTGATAATTACTACGAGCAGTACTTC.

The chain combines TRBV6-5 with TRBJ2-5; no definite D call. Trimming pared 7 bases from V and 1 base from J, leaving 13 bases between. The CDR3 contains 14 residues. Germline V lookup: CDR1 MNHEY, CDR2 SVGAGI. The DNA for the CDR3 is TGTGCCAGCAATATAGTAGCAGCCCAAGAGACCCAGTACTTC. This encodes CASNIVAAQETQYF.

This clone was observed once. The rearrangement uses TRBV28 and TRBJ1-2; D gene unclear. CDR3 length: 17 amino acids. Looked up from germline, CDR1 is MDHEN and CDR2 is SYDVKM. With 4 bases removed from V and 4 bases from J, the gap between germline ends came to 22 bases. The CDR3 is CASSSYALTGLSYGYTF. The DNA of the CDR3 is TGTGCCAGCAGTTCCTACGCCCTCACCGGGTTGTCCTATGGCTACACCTTC.

This clone was counted a single time. This chain connects TRBV5-4 to TRBJ1-2; D gene ambiguous. The germline V gene encodes CDR1 SGHNT and CDR2 YYREEE (reference sequence). CDR3 length equals 14 residues. V lost 4 bases and J lost 0, with 10 bases in between. The CDR3 spells CASSPDGANYGYTF. In nucleotides, the CDR3 is TGTGCCAGCAGCCCGGACGGGGCTAACTATGGCTACACCTTC. The full variable domain, its missing parts supplied by reference TRBV5-4 and TRBJ1-2, is ETGVTQSPTHLIKTRGQQVTLRCSSQSGHNTVSWYQQALGQGPQFIFQYYREEENGRGNFPPRFSGLQFPNYSSELNVNALELDDSALYLCASSPDGANYGYTFGSGTRLTVV.

The chain links TRBV11-3 to TRBJ2-1; 7 bases agree with TRBD1. The CDR3 is 15 residues long. From germline, CDR1 is SGHNT and CDR2 YENEEA. Trimming at V came to 5 bases and at J to 5 bases, leaving 9 bases not matched to a gene. CDR3 protein: CASSLAGTENNEQFF. CDR3 bases: TGTGCCAGCAGCCTAGCCGGGACAGAGAACAATGAGCAGTTCTTC.

This clone was counted between two and nine times. Other DNA sequences in the same sample also yield this CDR3. This chain connects TRBV7-2 to TRBJ1-5; 10 bases line up with TRBD1. From germline, CDR1 is SGHTA and CDR2 FQGNSA. Germline trimming cut 5 bases from V and 4 bases from J; bases unmatched to any gene: 2. The CDR3 extends over 14 amino acids. CDR3 coding DNA: TGTGCCAGCAGCCTGGACAGGGGGAATCAGCCCCAGCATTTT. Its translation is CASSLDRGNQPQHF.

The V gene is TRBV5-6, the J gene TRBJ1-3, with D uncertain. Germline CDR1 and CDR2: SGHDT and YYEEEE. V was trimmed by 0 bases and J by 2 bases, leaving 6 bases between them. The CDR3 has 14 amino acids. The CDR3 sequence: CASSLGGAGNTIYF. The CDR3 DNA is TGTGCCAGCAGCTTGGGAGGCGCTGGAAACACCATATATTTT.

CDR3 amino acids: CATSRTRGGFETQYF. CDR3 in DNA: TGTGCCACCAGCAGGACCCGGGGAGGGTTTGAGACCCAGTACTTC. The V call is TRBV15, the J call TRBJ2-5, with 7 bases lining up with TRBD2. Looked up from germline, CDR1 is LNHNV and CDR2 is YYDKDF (reference sequence). The CDR3 sequence is 15 residues long. Unmatched junction bases numbered 9, after V lost 3 bases and J lost 5 bases.

The V call is TRBV5-5, the J call TRBJ1-2; D remains unclear. From germline, CDR1 is SGHKS and CDR2 YYEKEE (reference sequence). V was shortened by 7 bases and J by 4 bases, with 14 bases between the two germline ends. This CDR3 region has 13 residues. CDR3 residues: CASWAQISYGYTF. In DNA, the CDR3 is TGTGCCAGCTGGGCACAGATAAGCTATGGCTACACCTTC.